Here is one T cell receptor beta chain with its context. J gave up 5 bases and V 7 bases, and 7 bases lay outside the gene matches. CDR1 is SQVTM and CDR2 is ANQGSEA in the germline V gene. This CDR3 has 12 residues. This sample is part of a study of sequential checkpoint blockade in melanoma. Turning to the study itself: Both treatment sequences were followed by maintenance nivolumab. Twenty-two patients had tumor biopsies before treatment and at week 13.

The table came from immunoSEQ multiplex PCR; TCRdb's copy has only in-frame clones and leaves some out. The data show around 4,500 clones, approximately 24% seen once. Treatment of the sample: randomized to nivolumab then ipilimumab (arm A) or the reverse (arm B). No patient had prior DNA-damaging chemotherapy. Sample: tumor tissue (inferred from file names), taken from a patient given nivolumab and ipilimumab in sequence. This chain links TRBV29-1 with TRBJ1-1; 7 positions match TRBD1. This TCR came from a human donor with melanoma. The CDR3 sequence is CSANRQGTEAFF. The CDR3 region has the DNA TGCAGCGCTAATAGACAGGGAACTGAAGCTTTCTTT.